This T cell receptor (beta chain) was profiled in a study of blood T cell repertoires in COVID-19. Overall study context: Italy, Spain and the United States were the sources of the convalescent and acute COVID-19 samples.

Individuals drawn from 24 US areas were roughly 18 to 95 years old. Clinical history as reported by participants underpinned cohort assignment. Original analysis: Amplification with reference gene primers provided the estimates of nucleated cell counts. Repertoires were generated with immunoSEQ multiplex PCR, while TCRdb's copy carries only in-frame clones and drops some. D and trimming come from the DNA, and the V and J calls and clone size come from that table. The repertoire consists of under 250,000 clones, with roughly 86% occurring once and the leading ten covering 2.5% to 3%. Trimming cost V 6 bases and J 4 bases; bases outside gene matches: 3. Per germline, CDR1 MNHEY and CDR2 SVGAGI. The CDR3 has 13 residues.

The chain uses TRBV6-5 and TRBJ1-1; 9 positions match TRBD1. Source material: PBMCs or T cells enriched from blood (not recorded which). The TCR sequence derives from a woman in her twenties or thirties with acute COVID-19. The CDR3 loop reads CASSRTGATEAFF. CDR3 in DNA: TGTGCCAGCAGCCGGACAGGGGCCACTGAAGCTTTCTTT.